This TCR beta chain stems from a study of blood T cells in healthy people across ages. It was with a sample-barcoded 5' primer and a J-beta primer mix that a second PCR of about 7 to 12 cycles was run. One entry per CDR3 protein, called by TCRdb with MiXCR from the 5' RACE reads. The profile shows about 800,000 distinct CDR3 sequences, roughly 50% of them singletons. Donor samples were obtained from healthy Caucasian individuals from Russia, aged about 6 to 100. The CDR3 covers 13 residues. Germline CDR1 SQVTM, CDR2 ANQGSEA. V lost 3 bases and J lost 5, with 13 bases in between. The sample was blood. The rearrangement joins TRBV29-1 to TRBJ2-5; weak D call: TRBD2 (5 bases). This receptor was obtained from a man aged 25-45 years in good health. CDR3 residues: CSVDVGRAETQYF. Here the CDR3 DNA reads TGCAGCGTTGATGTAGGGAGAGCGGAGACCCAGTACTTC.